This T cell receptor (beta chain) was obtained from a study of blood T cell repertoires in COVID-19 (dated by TCRdb to 2018 to 2020). Background on the whole study: The collaborator samples originated in the United States, Italy and Spain and spanned the acute and convalescent phases of COVID-19. The material from the prospective study consisted of cDNA or gDNA derived from T cells, B-cell-depleted T cells, or PBMCs. The dataset comprised deeply sampled blood TCRbeta repertoires from subjects exposed to, actively infected with, or recovered from COVID-19. The repertoires were made available in a free public database intended to serve as a resource for research on the immune response to SARS-CoV-2. Samples were obtained from the ongoing ImmuneRACE study (first 160 participants) and from approximately 1,200 subjects provided by 6 global collaborators. The sample metadata nearly always contained a de-identified subject ID, COVID-19 status, age in years and sex. HLA class I and class II types, where available, came from metadata supplied by the sample provider rather than from assay-based typing. General study outcomes and caveats: The quantity of clinical and demographic metadata differed by source and by participant and was supplied without curation.

This clone occurred once. It has no known antigen specificity. Base qualities were left out, and no much larger clone turns up one base away. Collaborating institutions collected whole blood in K2EDTA tubes following their own protocols. Collaborator samples were shipped for TCRbeta analysis as frozen whole blood, isolated PBMCs, or DNA extracted from either sample type. The immunoSEQ Assay, a bias-controlled multiplex PCR, was used to amplify TCRbeta CDR3 regions from genomic DNA. Concerning the study's data processing: The number of nucleated cells in each sample was estimated from the amplification of reference gene primers within the assay. To quantify the absolute abundance of each unique TCRbeta CDR3 rearrangement, sequence reads were collapsed and filtered. For each sample, productive Simpson clonality was calculated by taking the square root of Simpson's diversity index across productive rearrangements. What TCRdb holds here is the immuneACCESS table cut down to in-frame rearrangements. Part of the clones is not present; checked against another copy, under half of the missing clones reflect an unresolved V gene, and the others are unexplained. That table gives V, J and clone size, and the DNA gave D and trimming. The sample table contains a few hundred thousand clones; only one count was recorded for almost 85% of them. The top ten hold around 6.9% of the sample.

From the cysteine through the phenylalanine, the CDR3 covers 15 amino acids. The retained sequence is limited to the CDR3, 45 bases, with the frame set at the first base. Sequences LNHDA (CDR1) and SQIVND (CDR2) are obtained from the germline V gene (reference sequence). For this chain, trimming is 6 bases at the V end and 0 bases at the J end, and the number of junction bases without a gene match is 3. What was sequenced was peripheral blood. The receptor was derived from a human donor in a cohort sampled during active COVID-19. Recombination connected TRBV19 to TRBJ1-3; 9 nucleotides in the junction match TRBD1. The DNA reads as follows: TGTGCCAGTAGGGGACAGGGCTTCTCTGGAAACACCATATATTTT. This sequence encodes CASRGQGFSGNTIYF.